These 10 T cell receptor beta chains originate from one sample sequenced in a study of blood T cell repertoires in COVID-19. Only in-frame clones appear in the TCRdb table, and some are missing; sequencing was by immunoSEQ multiplex PCR. The repertoire consists of approximately 80,000 clones, with about four fifths occurring once and the leading ten covering about 10%. Specimen: peripheral blood. The source of these receptors is a man aged 55 to 69 with acute or convalescent COVID-19.

This clone was detected a few times. The chain joins TRBV28 to TRBJ1-3; TRBD1 is a possible D gene (6 bases). The germline V gene encodes CDR1 MDHEN and CDR2 SYDVKM. This CDR3 has 16 amino acids. Between the trimmed V and J ends, which lost 6 bases and 0 bases, there was a span of 15 bases. CDR3 bases: TGTGCCAGCAGGCCCGGGACATTATTCTCTGGAAACACCATATATTTT. This encodes CASRPGTLFSGNTIYF.

J is TRBJ1-5 and V is TRBV19; tentative D call: TRBD1 (6 bases). In germline, CDR1 is LNHDA, CDR2 SQIVND (reference sequence). The germline V and J ends were trimmed by 0 bases and 8 bases, with 14 bases remaining between them. The CDR3 length is 15 residues. The DNA for the CDR3 is TGTGCCAGTAGTATAGAACAGGGAAGTTTGAAGCCCCAGCATTTT. Encoded protein: CASSIEQGSLKPQHF.

The rearrangement uses TRBV23-1 and TRBJ1-4, with D possibly matching TRBD1 (5 bases). TRBV23-1 carries the ORF label, with uncertain function. The V end lost 3 bases, the J end lost 0 bases, and 8 bases lay between the germline ends. The CDR3 totals 15 residues. As DNA, the CDR3 is TGCGCCAGCAGTCACCCAGGGTCAACTAATGAAAAACTGTTTTTT. Translated: CASSHPGSTNEKLFF.

The CDR3 loop reads CASSVSTGELFF. CDR3 DNA sequence: TGTGCCAGCAGCGTTAGCACCGGGGAGCTGTTTTTT. The chain joins TRBV9 to TRBJ2-2; D is unclear. The CDR3 runs 12 residues. V lost 2 bases and J lost 4, with 3 bases in between. The germline CDR1 and CDR2 sequences are SGDLS and YYNGEE.

The rearrangement uses TRBV7-8 and TRBJ2-1; 14 bases fit TRBD2. The ends lost 2 bases at V and 7 bases at J; junction bases unmatched: 1. The CDR3 runs 15 residues. Germline assignment: CDR1 SGHVS and CDR2 FQNEAQ. The CDR3 sequence is CASSLRTSGGNEQFF. DNA of the CDR3: TGTGCCAGCAGCTTAAGGACTAGCGGGGGGAATGAGCAGTTCTTC.

This clone was counted between two and nine times. J is TRBJ1-6 and V is TRBV6-5, with D maybe TRBD1 (6 bases). The CDR3 sequence is 14 residues long. Trimming took 8 bases from V and 10 from J, leaving 18 bases between them. Germline V gives CDR1 MNHEY, CDR2 SVGAGI. In nucleotides, the CDR3 is TGTGCCAGCGGGGGGGGGCCAAATGAGTCACCCCTCCACTTT. This gives the protein CASGGGPNESPLHF.

The chain employs TRBV18 and TRBJ2-5; 7 nucleotides match TRBD2. V lost 2 bases and J lost 4; bases outside the gene matches: 10. Per germline, CDR1 KGHSH and CDR2 LQKENI. CDR3 length equals 16 residues. In DNA form, the CDR3 reads TGTGCCAGCTCACCAGGGTCGGGGGGACGTCCAGAGACCCAGTACTTC. Translated, it gives CASSPGSGGRPETQYF. Supplemented by reference TRBV18 and TRBJ2-5, the full variable domain reads NAGVMQNPRHLVRRRGQEARLRCSPMKGHSHVYWYRQLPEEGLKFMVYLQKENIIDESGMPKERFSAEFPKEGPSILRIQQVVRGDSAAYFCASSPGSGGRPETQYFGPGTRLLVL.

This chain links TRBV27 with TRBJ2-2; 12 bases agree with TRBD1. The CDR3 length is 15 residues. Trimming cost V 9 bases and J 6 bases; bases outside gene matches: 8. The germline gives CDR1 MNHEY, CDR2 SMNVEV (reference sequence). As DNA, the CDR3 is TGTGCCAGTCACCCGGGACAGGGGGCTTCCGGGGAGCTGTTTTTT. This codes for CASHPGQGASGELFF.

The rearrangement links TRBV4-3 to TRBJ1-6; tentative D call: TRBD1 (6 bases). CDR3 length: 15 residues. The V gene's germline CDR1 is LGHNA and CDR2 YSLEER. V was clipped by 0 bases and J by 7 bases, with 10 bases between them. CDR3 sequence (DNA): TGCGCCAGCAGCCAAGAGATGGGACAAAATTCACCCCTCCACTTT. Amino acids: CASSQEMGQNSPLHF.

This clone was seen a handful of times. The chain carries TRBV14 and TRBJ2-7; 8 nucleotides agree with TRBD1. Germline V lookup: CDR1 SGHDN, CDR2 FVKESK. This CDR3 contains 15 residues. V shed 1 base, J shed 4 bases, and the junction held 6 bases outside the gene matches. The CDR3 DNA follows: TGTGCCAGCAGCCAAGCAGCAGGGGGCGGGTACGAGCAGTACTTC. Protein product: CASSQAAGGGYEQYF.